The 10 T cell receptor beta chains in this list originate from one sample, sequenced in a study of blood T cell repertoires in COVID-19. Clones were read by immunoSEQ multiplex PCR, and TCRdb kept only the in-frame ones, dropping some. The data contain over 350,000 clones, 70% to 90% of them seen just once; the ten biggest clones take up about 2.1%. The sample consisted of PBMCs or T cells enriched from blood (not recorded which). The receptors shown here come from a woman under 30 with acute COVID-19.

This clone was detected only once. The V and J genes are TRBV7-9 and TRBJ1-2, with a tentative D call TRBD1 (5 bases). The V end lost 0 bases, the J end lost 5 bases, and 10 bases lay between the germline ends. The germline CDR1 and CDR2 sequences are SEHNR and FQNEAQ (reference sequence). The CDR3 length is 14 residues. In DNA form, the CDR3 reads TGTGCCAGCAGCTTAGCGAAAGGGGCATATGGCTACACCTTC. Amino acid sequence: CASSLAKGAYGYTF.

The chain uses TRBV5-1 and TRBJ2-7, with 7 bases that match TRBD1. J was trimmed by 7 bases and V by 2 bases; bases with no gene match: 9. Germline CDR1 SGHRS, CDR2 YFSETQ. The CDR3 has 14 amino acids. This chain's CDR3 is CASSFSRGLEEQYF. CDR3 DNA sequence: TGCGCCAGCAGCTTTAGTAGGGGGCTAGAAGAGCAGTACTTC. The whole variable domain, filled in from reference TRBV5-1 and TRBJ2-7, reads KAGVTQTPRYLIKTRGQQVTLSCSPISGHRSVSWYQQTPGQGLQFLFEYFSETQRNKGNFPGRFSGRQFSNSRSEMNVSTLELGDSALYLCASSFSRGLEEQYFGPGTRLTVT.

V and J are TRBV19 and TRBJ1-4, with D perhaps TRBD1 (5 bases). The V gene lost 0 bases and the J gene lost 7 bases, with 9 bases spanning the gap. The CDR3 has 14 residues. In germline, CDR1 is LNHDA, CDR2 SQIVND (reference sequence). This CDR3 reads CASSIDGRGEKLFF. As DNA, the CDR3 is TGTGCCAGTAGTATAGACGGGAGGGGTGAAAAACTGTTTTTT.

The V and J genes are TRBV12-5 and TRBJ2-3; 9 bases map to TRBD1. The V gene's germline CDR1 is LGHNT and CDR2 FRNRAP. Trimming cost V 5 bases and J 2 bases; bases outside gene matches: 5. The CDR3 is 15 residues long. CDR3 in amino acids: CASGKGQGYTDTQYF. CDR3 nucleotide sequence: TGTGCTAGTGGTAAAGGACAGGGGTACACAGATACGCAGTATTTT.

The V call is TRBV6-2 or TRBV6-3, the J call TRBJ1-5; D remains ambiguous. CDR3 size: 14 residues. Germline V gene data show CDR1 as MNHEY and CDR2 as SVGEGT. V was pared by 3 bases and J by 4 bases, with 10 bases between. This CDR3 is CASSYSGKNQPQHF. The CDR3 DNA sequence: TGTGCCAGCAGTTATTCGGGGAAGAATCAGCCCCAGCATTTT.

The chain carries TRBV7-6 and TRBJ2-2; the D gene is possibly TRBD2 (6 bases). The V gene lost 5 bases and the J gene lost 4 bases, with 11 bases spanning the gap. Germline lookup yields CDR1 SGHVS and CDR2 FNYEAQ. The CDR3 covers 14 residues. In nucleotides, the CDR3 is TGTGCCAGCAGCATACAGGAGGGCACCGGGGAGCTGTTTTTT. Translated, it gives CASSIQEGTGELFF.

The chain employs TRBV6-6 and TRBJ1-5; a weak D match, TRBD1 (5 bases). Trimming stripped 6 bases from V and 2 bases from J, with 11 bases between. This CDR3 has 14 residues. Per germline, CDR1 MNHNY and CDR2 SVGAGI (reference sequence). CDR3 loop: CASRQGDGNQPQHF. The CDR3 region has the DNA TGTGCCAGCAGACAAGGGGATGGCAATCAGCCCCAGCATTTT.

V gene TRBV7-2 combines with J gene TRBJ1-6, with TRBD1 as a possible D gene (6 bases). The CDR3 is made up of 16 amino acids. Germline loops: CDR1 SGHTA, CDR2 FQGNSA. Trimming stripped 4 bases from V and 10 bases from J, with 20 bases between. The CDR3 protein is CASSSAHRDIGSPLHF. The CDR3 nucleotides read TGTGCCAGCAGCTCAGCTCACAGGGATATTGGCTCACCCCTCCACTTT.

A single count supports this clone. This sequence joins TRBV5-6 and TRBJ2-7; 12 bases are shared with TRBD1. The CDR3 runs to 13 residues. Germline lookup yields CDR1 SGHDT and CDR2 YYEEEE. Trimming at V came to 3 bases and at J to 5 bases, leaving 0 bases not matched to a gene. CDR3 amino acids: CASSWDRGHEQYF. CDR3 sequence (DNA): TGTGCCAGCAGCTGGGACAGGGGGCACGAGCAGTACTTC.

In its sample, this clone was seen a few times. The chain's CDR3 is CASSLLAGNTGELFF. CDR3 nucleotides: TGTGCCAGCAGTTTACTAGCGGGGAACACCGGGGAGCTGTTTTTT. This rearrangement joins TRBV28 to TRBJ2-2, with 8 bases identical to TRBD2. The germline V gene encodes CDR1 MDHEN and CDR2 SYDVKM. The CDR3 totals 15 residues. V lost 2 bases and J lost 1; bases outside the gene matches: 0.